The 20 T cell receptor beta chains below were found in one sample sequenced in a study of blood T cell repertoires in COVID-19. Data came from immunoSEQ multiplex PCR; TCRdb stores just in-frame clones and leaves some out. The table shows hundreds of thousands of clones, with 90% occurring only once. Sequenced material: PBMCs or T cells enriched from blood (not recorded which). These receptors originate from a man aged 55-75 years who had recovered from COVID-19.

There are a few counts of this clone. The chain joins TRBV2 to TRBJ2-1; possibly TRBD1 for D (5 bases). Per germline, CDR1 SNHLY and CDR2 FYNNEI. The CDR3 contains 13 residues. V was trimmed by 5 bases and J by 5 bases, leaving 10 bases between them. CDR3 loop: CASSLTGNNEQFF. CDR3 coding DNA: TGTGCCAGCAGTCTAACAGGTAACAATGAGCAGTTCTTC.

This clone was recorded at least ten times. Other DNA sequences of this sample code for an identical CDR3. V and J are TRBV30 and TRBJ1-5; D is possibly TRBD1 (5 bases). Deletions cut 0 bases from V and 2 bases from J, with 5 bases between. Germline CDR1 GTSNPN, CDR2 SVGIG (reference sequence). The CDR3 consists of 13 residues. CDR3 bases: TGTGCCTGGAGTGTACAGGGCAATCAGCCCCAGCATTTT. The encoded protein is CAWSVQGNQPQHF.

This sequence joins TRBV5-5 and TRBJ1-4; D is unresolved. With 4 bases removed from V and 8 bases from J, the gap between germline ends came to 18 bases. The CDR3 runs to 15 residues. Per the germline V gene, CDR1 is SGHKS and CDR2 is YYEKEE (reference sequence). CDR3 residues: CASSTGVVGREKLFF. The CDR3 region has the DNA TGTGCCAGCAGCACCGGGGTTGTAGGGCGCGAAAAACTGTTTTTT.

V usage is TRBV30 and J usage is TRBJ2-6; 7 bases are a match to TRBD1. Per the germline V gene, CDR1 is GTSNPN and CDR2 is SVGIG (reference sequence). V lost 4 bases and J lost 3; bases outside the gene matches: 0. The CDR3 runs to 13 residues. CDR3 residues: CAWNRGGANVLTF. The CDR3 coding sequence is TGTGCCTGGAACAGGGGTGGGGCCAACGTCCTGACTTTC. The variable domain in full, with the rest retrieved from reference TRBV30 and TRBJ2-6, is SQTIHQWPATLVQPVGSPLSLECTVEGTSNPNLYWYRQAAGRGLQLLFYSVGIGQISSEVPQNLSASRPQDRQFILSSKKLLLSDSGFYLCAWNRGGANVLTFGAGSRLTVL.

The V call is TRBV18, the J call TRBJ2-1, with 9 bases matching TRBD2. The CDR3 totals 17 residues. Germline V gene sequence: CDR1 KGHSH, CDR2 LQKENI. After removal of 0 bases from V and 4 bases from J, the junction contained 7 bases not matched to a gene. CDR3 protein: CASSPPRRGGRYNEQFF. CDR3 DNA: TGTGCCAGCTCACCACCGAGGCGGGGGGGCCGTTACAATGAGCAGTTCTTC.

The sample holds a few counts of this clone. This sequence joins TRBV2 and TRBJ2-1; 7 nucleotides line up with TRBD2. Germline values: CDR1 SNHLY, CDR2 FYNNEI. The CDR3 runs 14 residues. Trimming took 7 bases from V and 5 from J; bases not matched to a gene: 8. The CDR3 loop reads CASKERGYNNEQFF. As DNA, the CDR3 is TGTGCCAGCAAGGAGCGGGGCTATAACAATGAGCAGTTCTTC.

The chain couples TRBV18 to TRBJ2-7, with 9 bases that match TRBD2. The germline CDR1 and CDR2 sequences are KGHSH and LQKENI. V lost 3 bases and J lost 2; bases outside the gene matches: 2. The CDR3 is 14 residues long. CDR3 loop: CASSPTSGTYEQYF. The CDR3 bases are TGTGCCAGCTCACCGACTAGCGGTACCTACGAGCAGTACTTC. Together with reference TRBV18 and TRBJ2-7, the CDR3 gives the full variable domain: NAGVMQNPRHLVRRRGQEARLRCSPMKGHSHVYWYRQLPEEGLKFMVYLQKENIIDESGMPKERFSAEFPKEGPSILRIQQVVRGDSAAYFCASSPTSGTYEQYFGPGTRLTVT.

The chain links TRBV5-1 to TRBJ1-1; the match to TRBD1 covers 7 bases. The V gene end was trimmed by 3 bases and the J gene end by 5 bases; junction bases not matched to a gene: 10. Germline loops: CDR1 SGHRS, CDR2 YFSETQ. The CDR3 consists of 15 residues. CDR3 residues: CASSSYRGGGTEAFF. DNA for the CDR3: TGCGCCAGCAGCTCGTACAGGGGCGGGGGGACTGAAGCTTTCTTT.

This clone was seen a few times. The rearrangement uses TRBV18 and TRBJ2-2; the D gene is possibly TRBD2 (6 bases). The CDR3 has 14 amino acids. The germline V gene has CDR1 KGHSH and CDR2 LQKENI. The V and J ends lost 2 bases and 5 bases respectively, with 9 bases between them. CDR3: CASSPSGVTGELFF. The CDR3 coding sequence is TGTGCCAGCTCACCATCGGGGGTTACCGGGGAGCTGTTTTTT.

Written as DNA, the CDR3 is TGTGCCAGCAGCTCCGGCGGACTCACCGGGAGAATCGAGCAGTACTTC. This gives the protein CASSSGGLTGRIEQYF. The chain carries TRBV7-8 and TRBJ2-7, with TRBD2 as a possible D gene (6 bases). The V end lost 4 bases, the J end lost 6 bases, and 22 bases lay between the germline ends. The CDR3 runs to 16 residues. CDR1 is SGHVS and CDR2 is FQNEAQ in the germline V gene.

With respect to this clone: This CDR3 is also generated by other DNA sequences in the sample. The V and J genes are TRBV6-5 and TRBJ2-7; 7 bases match TRBD2. The CDR3 contains 16 residues. Per the germline V gene, CDR1 is MNHEY and CDR2 is SVGAGI. Trimming cost V 0 bases and J 0 bases; bases outside gene matches: 5. This chain's CDR3 is CASSYSTGGSSYEQYF. The CDR3 nucleotides are TGTGCCAGCAGTTACTCGACGGGGGGAAGCTCCTACGAGCAGTACTTC.

This clone occurred a few times. V gene TRBV7-3 combines with J gene TRBJ2-2; the D gene is possibly TRBD1 (5 bases). V lost 5 bases and J 5 bases, leaving 9 bases between the germline ends. This CDR3 comprises 13 residues. Germline V gene sequence: CDR1 SGHTA, CDR2 FQGTGA. Written as DNA, the CDR3 is TGTGCCAGCAGCCCACAGGTTACCGGGGAGCTGTTTTTT. This translates into CASSPQVTGELFF.

The CDR3 loop reads CATSDRQDNEQFF. In DNA, the CDR3 is TGTGCCACCAGTGATCGACAGGACAATGAGCAGTTCTTC. The chain joins TRBV24-1 to TRBJ2-1; the D gene is possibly TRBD1 (6 bases). Germline CDR1 and CDR2: KGHDR and SFDVKD. This CDR3 has 13 residues. With 3 bases removed from V and 5 bases from J, the gap between germline ends came to 7 bases.

This chain uses TRBV4-1 with TRBJ1-2; D may be TRBD1 (5 bases). Deletions cut 5 bases from V and 4 bases from J, with 20 bases between. This CDR3 has 16 amino acids. Germline loops: CDR1 MGHRA, CDR2 YSYEKL. The CDR3 DNA sequence: TGCGCCAGCAGCATGACAGACCTCCGAATATCCTATGGCTACACCTTC. Protein: CASSMTDLRISYGYTF.

The chain couples TRBV12-3 or TRBV12-4 to TRBJ2-7; D not certain. This CDR3 is built from 11 residues. Trimming took 6 bases from V and 7 from J, leaving 10 bases between them. CDR3 nucleotides: TGTGCCAGCAGCCGACGCAGGGAGCAGTACTTC. As protein: CASSRRREQYF.

J is TRBJ1-6 and V is TRBV6-5, with TRBD1 as a possible D gene (5 bases). The CDR3 runs 14 residues. Germline CDR1 and CDR2: MNHEY and SVGAGI. The V end lost 0 bases, the J end lost 5 bases, and 5 bases lay between the germline ends. The CDR3 nucleotides are TGTGCCAGCAGTTACTCAGGGGATAATTCACCCCTCCACTTT. Protein product: CASSYSGDNSPLHF.

This chain connects TRBV28 to TRBJ1-2, with TRBD1 as a possible D gene (5 bases). Trimming stripped 7 bases from V and 5 bases from J, with 17 bases between. Germline lookup yields CDR1 MDHEN and CDR2 SYDVKM. The CDR3 loop spans 14 amino acids. In DNA form, the CDR3 reads TGTGCCAGCACCCCGGTTCCTCCAGGGTATGGCTACACCTTC. It specifies CASTPVPPGYGYTF.

V gene TRBV14 combines with J gene TRBJ2-3; a weak D match, TRBD2 (5 bases). CDR3 length: 13 residues. The V and J ends lost 3 bases and 6 bases respectively, with 10 bases between them. Germline V gene sequence: CDR1 SGHDN, CDR2 FVKESK. The CDR3 bases are TGTGCCAGCAGCCAGAGGACTTGGGATACGCAGTATTTT. Its translation is CASSQRTWDTQYF.

This rearrangement joins TRBV25-1 to TRBJ1-4; TRBD1 is a possible D gene (5 bases). The CDR3 has 14 amino acids. V was clipped by 6 bases and J by 4 bases, with 12 bases between them. CDR1 is MGHDK and CDR2 is SYGVNS in the germline V gene. CDR3: CASSRPRVNEKLFF. Written as DNA, the CDR3 is TGTGCCAGCAGCCGTCCCAGGGTTAATGAAAAACTGTTTTTT.

The V call is TRBV7-9, the J call TRBJ2-7, with 9 nucleotides matching TRBD2. The CDR3 covers 17 residues. The V gene's germline CDR1 is SEHNR and CDR2 FQNEAQ (reference sequence). The J segment lost 1 base and the V segment lost 2 bases, leaving 9 bases of the junction unmatched. The CDR3: CASSLWGSGGPSYEQYF. The CDR3 DNA sequence: TGTGCCAGCAGCTTATGGGGAAGCGGGGGGCCTTCCTACGAGCAGTACTTC.